This T cell receptor (beta chain) was sequenced during a study of human T cells and chemical hapten exposure. For the study at large: Patch tests put 0.01% DPC on the upper back, read at 6 days.

Original methodology: TCR counts had a median of about 100,000 per sample and spanned about 23,224 to 690,600. TCRdb used MiXCR to reprocess the RACE reads, holding one entry per CDR3 protein. It is TCRdb's table, rather than the study itself, that gives the V and J calls and clone size. In the table there are just over 80,000 distinct CDR3 sequences, about 10% of which are singletons. The CDR3 is made up of 11 amino acids. Germline V gene lookup returns CDR1 SQVTM and CDR2 ANQGSEA. Trimming stripped 6 bases from V and 11 bases from J, with 17 bases between. Study-wide points: After DPC sensitization, TCRs above 1 in 1000 frequency showed no change.

This clonotype was seen at least ten times. What it binds is not known. Time point given: patch test 1, 2 weeks after DPC sensitization. Treatment specified: therapeutic diphenylcyclopropenone sensitization with weekly scalp DPC. Each patch-test visit's blood sample preceded patch application. The receptor comes from a woman between 45 and 60 years old with alopecia areata. Some clones in this sample may be carry-over from other donors' samples. The chain recombines TRBV29-1 with TRBJ2-7; the D gene is possibly TRBD1 (5 bases). The sample here was whole blood, taken in connection with sensitization to the hapten diphenylcyclopropenone (DPC). CDR3 coding DNA: TGCAGCGTCGTACAGGTGGATAAGGAGTACTTC. Translating it yields CSVVQVDKEYF.